Listed below are T cell receptor beta chains from one sample, sequenced in a study of blood T cell repertoires in COVID-19. Produced via immunoSEQ multiplex PCR; TCRdb's table is partial and in-frame only. In the table there are roughly 140,000 clones, more than 65% of which are singletons. Sequencing used peripheral blood. The receptors stem from a human donor in a cohort sampled during active COVID-19. Each CDR3 is given with its conserved first and last residue. D genes are given only for firm matches. A clone size is listed for some rows: how often the clone was seen (once, few, many), or a class if it is expanded.

D | length | J | size | V | CDR3 | DNA
TRBD1 | 14 | TRBJ2-1 | . | TRBV25-1 | CASRGQGTANEQFF | TGTGCCAGCAGGGGACAGGGAACGGCCAATGAGCAGTTCTTC
. | 15 | TRBJ2-5 | . | TRBV7-2 | CASSSVRWAQETQYF | TGTGCCAGCAGCTCCGTGAGATGGGCCCAAGAGACCCAGTACTTC
TRBD2 | 15 | TRBJ2-1 | . | TRBV5-4 | CASSAGAGGLNEQFF | TGTGCCAGCAGCGCGGGAGCGGGGGGGCTAAATGAGCAGTTCTTC
TRBD1 | 11 | TRBJ2-7 | . | TRBV3-1/TRBV3-2 | CASRQGYEQYF | TGTGCCAGCAGACAGGGGTACGAGCAGTACTTC
TRBD2 | 14 | TRBJ2-7 | . | TRBV6-5 | CASSWGLAGDEQYF | TGTGCCAGCAGTTGGGGACTAGCGGGCGACGAGCAGTACTTC
. | 12 | TRBJ2-3 | once | TRBV25-1 | CASASQGDTQYF | TGTGCCAGCGCTTCACAGGGAGATACGCAGTATTTT
. | 13 | TRBJ1-2 | . | TRBV11-2 | CASSLAGDIGYTF | TGTGCCAGCAGCTTGGCAGGGGATATTGGCTACACCTTC
TRBD1 | 17 | TRBJ1-3 | . | TRBV18 | CASGQPGQGAYGNTIYF | TGTGCCAGCGGACAACCGGGACAGGGGGCTTATGGAAACACCATATATTTT
. | 14 | TRBJ1-1 | . | TRBV5-1 | CASSLGQVNTEAFF | TGCGCCAGCAGCTTGGGACAGGTAAACACTGAAGCTTTCTTT
. | 14 | TRBJ1-5 | . | TRBV6-5 | CASNPRVSNQPQHF | TGTGCCAGCAACCCCAGGGTCAGCAATCAGCCCCAGCATTTT
TRBD1 | 15 | TRBJ2-1 | . | TRBV9 | CASSGGDRVVNEQFF | TGTGCCAGCAGCGGGGGGGACAGGGTGGTAAATGAGCAGTTCTTC
. | 14 | TRBJ2-7 | once | TRBV18 | CASSPPATAYEQYF | TGTGCCAGCTCACCACCGGCGACAGCCTACGAGCAGTACTTC
. | 12 | TRBJ2-3 | . | TRBV6-5 | CASLPSKDTQYF | TGTGCCAGCCTCCCGAGCAAAGATACGCAGTATTTT
. | 13 | TRBJ1-2 | . | TRBV10-2 | CASSVRQAYGYTF | TGCGCCAGCAGTGTCCGACAGGCCTATGGCTACACCTTC
. | 13 | TRBJ2-5 | . | TRBV5-8 | CASSLDRAETQYF | TGTGCCAGCAGCTTGGACAGGGCAGAGACCCAGTACTTC
TRBD1 | 14 | TRBJ2-2 | . | TRBV29-1 | CSVSGGAGTGELFF | TGCAGCGTTTCAGGGGGCGCGGGCACCGGGGAGCTGTTTTTT
TRBD1 | 15 | TRBJ1-5 | once | TRBV7-2 | CASSLRLTGDQPQHF | TGTGCCAGCAGCTTAAGGCTGACAGGGGATCAGCCCCAGCATTTT
TRBD2 | 17 | TRBJ2-2 | few | TRBV29-1 | CSVVRAGSSPLRGELFF | TGCAGCGTCGTACGAGCGGGGTCTAGCCCCCTGAGGGGGGAGCTGTTTTTT
. | 13 | TRBJ2-7 | few | TRBV28 | CASSGALPYEQYF | TGTGCCAGCAGTGGAGCTCTTCCCTACGAGCAGTACTTC
. | 14 | TRBJ2-3 | . | TRBV7-6 | CASSLVASTDTQYF | TGTGCCAGCAGCTTAGTAGCTAGCACAGATACGCAGTATTTT
. | 14 | TRBJ1-1 | . | TRBV4-1 | CASSQTPGNTEAFF | TGCGCCAGCAGCCAAACACCGGGGAACACTGAAGCTTTCTTT
TRBD1 | 14 | TRBJ1-6 | . | TRBV6-5 | CASRQNQGDSPLHF | TGTGCCAGCAGGCAAAATCAGGGGGATTCACCCCTCCACTTT
. | 15 | TRBJ2-1 | . | TRBV9 | CASSLGLAAYNEQFF | TGTGCCAGCAGCCTGGGACTCGCGGCCTACAATGAGCAGTTCTTC
TRBD1 | 14 | TRBJ1-5 | few | TRBV5-1 | CASSEGTGSQPQHF | TGCGCCAGCAGCGAAGGGACAGGGTCTCAGCCCCAGCATTTT
TRBD2 | 16 | TRBJ2-2 | few | TRBV11-2 | CASIGLAGARGGELFF | TGTGCCAGCATCGGACTAGCGGGGGCCCGGGGCGGGGAGCTGTTTTTT
. | 15 | TRBJ2-2 | . | TRBV4-1 | CASSPIPRVAGELFF | TGCGCCAGCAGCCCAATACCGCGGGTGGCCGGGGAGCTGTTTTTT
. | 17 | TRBJ2-1 | . | TRBV23-1 | CASSPHGLFNSYNEQFF | TGCGCCAGCAGTCCCCACGGACTGTTTAACTCCTACAATGAGCAGTTCTTC
. | 15 | TRBJ1-1 | . | TRBV5-8 | CASSFPIVLNTEAFF | TGTGCCAGCAGCTTTCCTATAGTTTTGAACACTGAAGCTTTCTTT
. | 15 | TRBJ1-2 | . | TRBV6-5 | CASRTGQGTGYGYTF | TGTGCCAGCAGAACCGGACAAGGGACTGGCTATGGCTACACCTTC
. | 13 | TRBJ2-2 | few | TRBV5-1 | CASSSTNTGELFF | TGCGCCAGCAGCTCTACGAACACCGGGGAGCTGTTTTTT
TRBD2 | 14 | TRBJ2-5 | . | TRBV3-1/TRBV3-2 | CASIRGGRSETQYF | TGTGCCAGCATCCGGGGGGGCCGTTCAGAGACCCAGTACTTC
TRBD1 | 17 | TRBJ2-5 | . | TRBV3-1/TRBV3-2 | CASSLGQGARAGETQYF | TGTGCCAGCAGCCTAGGACAGGGGGCAAGAGCTGGGGAGACCCAGTACTTC
. | 15 | TRBJ2-3 | . | TRBV5-1 | CASSYSGGITDTQYF | TGCGCCAGCAGCTACTCCGGGGGTATAACAGATACGCAGTATTTT
. | 12 | TRBJ1-1 | . | TRBV7-9 | CASSLDVTEAFF | TGTGCCAGCAGCTTAGATGTAACTGAAGCTTTCTTT
TRBD1 | 15 | TRBJ1-2 | . | TRBV11-2 | CASSLGQGRIYGYTF | TGTGCCAGCAGCTTAGGACAGGGGAGGATCTATGGCTACACCTTC
TRBD1 | 14 | TRBJ1-4 | once | TRBV5-1 | CASSSTGAGEKLFF | TGCGCCAGCAGCTCTACAGGGGCCGGTGAAAAACTGTTTTTT
. | 14 | TRBJ1-5 | few | TRBV28 | CASSLRGGWGPQHF | TGTGCCAGCAGTTTACGGGGGGGCTGGGGACCCCAGCATTTT
TRBD2 | 14 | TRBJ2-1 | . | TRBV7-3 | CASSSGGKGNEQFF | TGTGCCAGCAGCTCCGGGGGGAAAGGCAATGAGCAGTTCTTC